The T cell receptor beta chain under discussion was sequenced for a study of cytomegalovirus exposure and HLA in healthy donors. Notes on the study in general: In a later analysis, specific HLA alleles were associated with about 18,000 TCR beta sequences at a 0.05 false discovery rate. Later, an analysis showed that TCR beta chains associated with HLA were more clonally expanded than others that were equally common.

This clone appeared once. The antigen is unknown. With V trimmed by 3 bases and J by 10 bases, 5 bases remained unmatched. The CDR3 runs 15 residues. CDR1 MGHDK and CDR2 SYGVNS come from the germline V gene. The PCR had 60 Vbeta and 13 Jbeta primers. Sequencing used immunoSEQ multiplex PCR; TCRdb keeps in-frame clones, though not all of them. Of about 100,000 clones listed, about three quarters are singletons. The chain joins TRBV25-1 to TRBJ2-1; 14 nucleotides line up with TRBD2. The material sequenced was PBMCs. This sequence was found in a man over 45 in good health and CMV-seropositive. The CDR3 DNA reads as TGTGCCAGCAGTGACCCCGGGACTAGCGGGGGCGAGCAGTTCTTC. It yields the protein CASSDPGTSGGEQFF.